This T cell receptor beta chain comes out of a study of Graves' ophthalmopathy and Graves' hyperthyroidism. Germline assignment: CDR1 SGHVS and CDR2 FQNEAQ. The V gene lost 5 bases and the J gene lost 8 bases, with 18 bases spanning the gap. This CDR3 is built from 15 residues. This clonotype was observed at least ten times. Amplification of the TCR beta CDR3 regions used RNA transcripts (as template). Second-round multiplex PCR came after first-round RT-PCR with HTBI primers. TCRdb reanalysed the multiplex PCR reads using MiXCR and keeps one entry per CDR3 protein. The table records about 500,000 distinct CDR3 sequences, about two fifths of them present only once.

The sequence was obtained from an adult man with Graves' hyperthyroidism. The chain links TRBV7-8 to TRBJ1-4; tentative D call: TRBD1 (6 bases). Sequencing was carried out using peripheral blood or thyroid tissue (not recorded which). The CDR3 DNA follows: TGTGCCAGCAGCCCTCCGGGAGGGGGTGAAGAAAAACTGTTTTTT. Protein product: CASSPPGGGEEKLFF.